The 5 T cell receptor beta chains reported below all come from one sample, sequenced in a study of blood T cells in healthy people across ages. It was with a sample-barcoded 5' primer and a J-beta primer mix that a second PCR of roughly 7 to 12 cycles was run. MiXCR, applied by TCRdb to the 5' RACE reads, yields one record per CDR3 protein. This table holds around 1.7 million distinct CDR3 sequences, approximately 28% found once. The sequencing sample was made of blood. Receptors were obtained from a woman in her twenties or thirties in good health.

The chain carries TRBV20-1 and TRBJ1-5; 9 bases map to TRBD1. This CDR3 comprises 14 residues. Germline V CDR1 and CDR2: DFQATT, SNEGSKA (reference sequence). V shed 3 bases and J 4 bases; nucleotides not matched to a gene: 4. CDR3: CSASHGTGNQPQHF. The CDR3 nucleotides are TGCAGTGCTAGCCACGGGACAGGGAATCAGCCCCAGCATTTT.

The chain carries TRBV19 and TRBJ2-2; D may be TRBD1 (6 bases). This CDR3 is built from 12 residues. Germline CDR1 and CDR2: LNHDA and SQIVND (reference sequence). Deletions cut 6 bases from V and 9 bases from J, with 11 bases between. CDR3 coding DNA: TGTGCCAGTAGCACCGGGACAAGGGAGCTGTTTTTT. Protein product: CASSTGTRELFF. The variable domain in full, completed from reference TRBV19 and TRBJ2-2, reads DGGITQSPKYLFRKEGQNVTLSCEQNLNHDAMYWYRQDPGQGLRLIYYSQIVNDFQKGDIAEGYSVSREKKESFPLTVTSAQKNPTAFYLCASSTGTRELFFGEGSRLTVL.

The chain has TRBV12-3 or TRBV12-4 and TRBJ2-4; perhaps TRBD2 as D (5 bases). The CDR3 spans 12 residues. V was shortened by 6 bases and J by 13 bases, with 16 bases between the two germline ends. The CDR3 coding sequence is TGTGCCAGCAGCCCAGCCATCGGGGAGCAGTACTTC. It specifies CASSPAIGEQYF.

In this sample, this clonotype turned up many times. The rearrangement uses TRBV6-2 or TRBV6-3 and TRBJ2-7; the D gene is possibly TRBD1 (6 bases). V lost 2 bases and J lost 3, with 8 bases in between. Germline assignment: CDR1 MNHEY and CDR2 SVGEGT. The CDR3 totals 13 residues. Here the CDR3 reads CASSYLQGYEQYF. CDR3 nucleotide sequence: TGTGCCAGCAGTTACCTACAGGGCTACGAGCAGTACTTC.

J is TRBJ1-2 and V is TRBV6-5, with D possibly matching TRBD1 (6 bases). Germline CDR1 and CDR2: MNHEY and SVGAGI. The ends were cut back, 3 bases at V and 8 bases at J, with 10 bases in the middle. There are 12 residues in the CDR3. Here the CDR3 DNA reads TGTGCCAGCAGTTATTCCCAGGGGGGCTACACCTTC. As protein: CASSYSQGGYTF.